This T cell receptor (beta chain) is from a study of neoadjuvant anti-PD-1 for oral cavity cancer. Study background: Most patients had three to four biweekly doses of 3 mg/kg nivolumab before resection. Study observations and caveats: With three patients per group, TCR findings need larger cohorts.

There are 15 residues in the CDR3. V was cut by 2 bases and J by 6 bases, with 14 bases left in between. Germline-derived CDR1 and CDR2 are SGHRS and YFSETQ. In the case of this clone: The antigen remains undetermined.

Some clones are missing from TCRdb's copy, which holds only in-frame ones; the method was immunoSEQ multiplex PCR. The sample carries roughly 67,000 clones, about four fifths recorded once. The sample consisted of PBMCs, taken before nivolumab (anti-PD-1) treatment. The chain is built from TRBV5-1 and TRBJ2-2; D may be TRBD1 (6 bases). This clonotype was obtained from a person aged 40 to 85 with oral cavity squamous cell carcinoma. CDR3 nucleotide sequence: TGCGCCAGCAGCTTAACTACAGGGTCCCCCGGGGAGCTGTTTTTT. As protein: CASSLTTGSPGELFF.